This TCR beta chain was identified during a study of human T cells and chemical hapten exposure. Study at large: Readings were taken at 6 days from patch tests that had applied 0.01% DPC to the upper back.

Notes on the study in general: Counts of TCRs above 1 in 1000 frequency stayed unchanged with DPC sensitization.

Germline assignment: CDR1 SGHTA and CDR2 FQGNSA. V lost 1 base to trimming and J lost 6 bases, with 40 bases between them. CDR3 length: 23 amino acids. TCRdb reanalysed the RACE reads using MiXCR and keeps one entry per CDR3 protein. The sample has roughly 250,000 distinct CDR3 sequences; approximately 8.6% are singletons. The time point: pre-sensitization, week 0. The sample's treatment: therapeutic diphenylcyclopropenone sensitization with weekly scalp DPC. Whole blood, unfractionated, served as the material for total RNA extraction. In its sample, this clonotype was seen a few times. Its antigen is as yet unknown.

This sequence originates from a woman aged 35 to 49 with alopecia areata. Some clones in this sample may be carry-over from other donors' samples. Here the sequenced sample was whole blood, taken in connection with sensitization to the hapten diphenylcyclopropenone (DPC). The chain recombines TRBV7-2 with TRBJ2-7; D possibly uses TRBD1 or TRBD2 (5 bases each). DNA for the CDR3: TGTGCCAGCAGCTTAGGTTCAGGACAAATCGCTACGAGCAGTAGGACTCTCGCGCTCGAGCAGTACTTC. Protein sequence: CASSLGSGQIATSSRTLALEQYF.